This paragraph reports one T cell receptor (beta chain). The target antigen is unknown. This specimen belongs to a study of OX40 agonist ivuxolimab in advanced cancers. Whole-study context: The dose-escalation cohort was just under 85% male, with a mean age of around 60 years, ranging about 23 to 80. Whole-study findings and limits: The study observed clonal expansion of CD4+ and CD8+ blood T cells by week 6 at 0.1 to 3.0 mg/kg. Certain nonresponding patients likewise had low normalized T-cell clonal expansion. Among expanded peripheral T cells, antigen specificity went undetermined.

Clones were sequenced by immunoSEQ multiplex PCR, and TCRdb holds only the in-frame ones, with some missing. The sample lists 60,000 to 90,000 clones, roughly 80% occurring once. V shed 5 bases, J shed 3 bases, and the junction held 8 bases outside the gene matches. CDR3 length: 15 amino acids. Germline CDR1 reads SNHLY; CDR2 reads FYNNEI. The sequences come from CD4+ or CD8+ T cells sorted from blood, collected in a trial of the OX40 agonist ivuxolimab. The V call is TRBV2, the J call TRBJ1-1; 8 bases are shared with TRBD1. The TCR comes from an adult with an advanced solid tumor such as melanoma, head and neck, liver or kidney cancer. The CDR3 nucleotides read TGTGCCAGCAGTTGGCTTCCGGGACAGGACACTGAAGCTTTCTTT. As protein: CASSWLPGQDTEAFF.